This T cell receptor (beta chain) was sequenced for a study of early T cells in non-severe SARS-CoV-2 infection. Per the germline V gene, CDR1 is MNHNS and CDR2 is SASEGT. Trimming pared 10 bases from V and 0 bases from J, leaving 15 bases between. CDR3 length: 14 amino acids. TCRdb reprocessed the 5' RACE reads with MiXCR, giving one entry per CDR3 protein. Of fewer than 85,000 distinct CDR3 sequences listed, over 10% are singletons. This clonotype occurred many times. The clonotype comes from an adult who was a healthcare worker with PCR-confirmed SARS-CoV-2 infection or an uninfected control (not recorded which). The sequencing input was whole blood. The chain is built from TRBV6-1 and TRBJ1-1; no firm D call. The CDR3 region is CAITPEFMNTEAFF. The CDR3 region has the DNA TGTGCCATCACCCCCGAATTCATGAACACTGAAGCTTTCTTT.